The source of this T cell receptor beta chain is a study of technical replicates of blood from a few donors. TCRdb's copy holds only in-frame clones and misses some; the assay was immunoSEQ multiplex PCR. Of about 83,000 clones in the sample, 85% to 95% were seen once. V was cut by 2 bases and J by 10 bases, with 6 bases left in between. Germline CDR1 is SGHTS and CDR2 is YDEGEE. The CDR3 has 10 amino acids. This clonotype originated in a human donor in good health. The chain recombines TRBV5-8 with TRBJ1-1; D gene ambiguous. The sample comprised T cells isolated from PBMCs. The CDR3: CASSFPGAFF. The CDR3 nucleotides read TGTGCCAGCAGCTTTCCAGGAGCTTTCTTT.